This TCR beta chain came from a study of cytomegalovirus exposure and HLA in healthy donors. Overall study context: Earlier, almost 120 million unique TCR beta sequences were recovered from roughly 180 million T cells by an analysis. The study's findings and limits: A later analysis reportedly identified an Asian-associated ancestry cluster as carrying fewer N-insertions than the approximately 620-donor mean. Highly shared sequence variants in one cluster were likely a sequencing artifact. Whilst most TCR sequences proved rare, a subset of public TCRs occurred across many donors.

A remark on this clone: The antigen is not known.

Vbeta (60) and Jbeta (13) primers were used in the PCR. The data were produced by immunoSEQ multiplex PCR, yet TCRdb's version contains in-frame clones alone and is incomplete. The profile shows approximately 79,000 clones, around four fifths of them singletons. J gave up 5 bases and V 7 bases, and 12 bases lay outside the gene matches. Germline V lookup: CDR1 SGDLS, CDR2 YYNGEE. The CDR3 spans 15 residues. This chain connects TRBV9 to TRBJ2-5; 9 bases line up with TRBD1. The receptor was isolated from a boy younger than 18 in good health and CMV-seronegative. The sample consisted of PBMCs. CDR3 residues: CASSRTGEERETQYF. CDR3 in DNA: TGTGCCAGCTCCCGGACAGGGGAGGAGAGGGAGACCCAGTACTTC.